Listed here are 27 T cell receptor beta chains from one sample, sequenced in a study of T cells in Graves' hyperthyroidism and ophthalmopathy (dated by TCRdb to between 2017 and 2020). Library creation used multiplex PCR. The sample was run on an Illumina HiSeq 2000. The TCR beta CDR3 regions were amplified from the RNA transcripts. A first-round RT-PCR of the TCR CDR3 used the HTBI primer set with the Qiagen OneStep RT-PCR kit. TCRdb reran the public reads through fastp at Q25 and MiXCR, keeping productive beta chains. Rows with a matching CDR3 protein are joined into one entry that keeps the most common DNA and genes. The sample table contains about 37,000 distinct CDR3 sequences; only one count was recorded for under 60% of them. The top ten constitute around a sixth of the sample. Sequences were obtained from blood. These receptor sequences come from a man aged 35-49 years with Graves' ophthalmopathy.

This clonotype was seen ten or more times. The rearrangement joins TRBV5-1 to TRBJ2-2; 8 nucleotides align to TRBD1. This CDR3 is built from 17 residues. Trimming removed 0 bases from V and 0 bases from J; junction bases left unmatched: 4. Germline CDR1 SGHRS, CDR2 YFSETQ. CDR3 sequence: CASSLVVRGPNTGELFF. In nucleotides, the CDR3 is TGCGCCAGCAGCTTGGTTGTCAGGGGGCCGAACACCGGGGAGCTGTTTTTT.

This clonotype was seen many times. The V and J genes are TRBV6-5 and TRBJ1-3, with unresolved D. Trimming took off 6 bases at V and 1 base at J, with 16 bases between the two ends. The CDR3 has 16 residues. The V gene's germline CDR1 is MNHEY and CDR2 SVGAGI. The CDR3 nucleotides read TGTGCCAGCAGGAAAAAGGGCGGGGTTTCTGGAAACACCATATATTTT. Translated, it gives CASRKKGGVSGNTIYF.

Ten or more counts support this clonotype. The V gene is TRBV5-4, the J gene TRBJ1-3; D ambiguous. Germline lookup yields CDR1 SGHNT and CDR2 YYREEE (reference sequence). The CDR3 is 17 amino acids. V was cut by 0 bases and J by 0 bases, with 13 bases left in between. This CDR3 reads CASSLGGGRYSGNTIYF. The CDR3 nucleotides are TGTGCCAGCAGCTTGGGAGGAGGTCGATACTCTGGAAACACCATATATTTT.

This clonotype came up many times. The limits of the CDR3 on the DNA are not certain, so only TCRdb's listed CDR3 is given. This chain connects TRBV19 to TRBJ1-5. The germline CDR1 and CDR2 sequences are LNHDA and SQIVND (reference sequence). Both ends counted, the CDR3 spans 12 residues. This CDR3 reads CASTSGSQPQHF.

Details on this clonotype: This CDR3 fails to terminate in the conserved phenylalanine or tryptophan, so it likely reflects a read error. The chain couples TRBV20-1 to TRBJ2-7; D unresolved. CDR1 is DFQATT and CDR2 is SNEGSKA in the germline V gene (reference sequence). The CDR3 extends over 14 amino acids. DNA for the CDR3: TGCAGTGCCAGAGAAGGAAAGCGCTCCTACGAGCAGTACCTC. Translation gives CSAREGKRSYEQYL.

V and J are TRBV5-4 and TRBJ2-7; no clear D gene. The V and J ends lost 4 bases and 6 bases respectively, with 8 bases between them. This CDR3 is built from 11 residues. The germline V gene encodes CDR1 SGHNT and CDR2 YYREEE (reference sequence). The CDR3 protein is CASSLGPEQYF. The CDR3 coding sequence is TGTGCCAGCAGCCTGGGCCCCGAGCAGTACTTC.

The CDR3 DNA sequence: TGTGCCACCAGCAGCTTGGATCGGGCCTACTACGAGCAGTACTTC. This codes for CATSSLDRAYYEQYF. The gene calls are TRBV15 and TRBJ2-7; D unresolved. There are 15 residues in the CDR3. Germline CDR1 and CDR2: LNHNV and YYDKDF (reference sequence). Trimming removed 3 bases from V and 3 bases from J, with 15 bases in between.

Many counts were recorded for this clonotype. The chain combines TRBV4-1 with TRBJ2-6; TRBD1 might be the D (5 bases). Looked up from germline, CDR1 is MGHRA and CDR2 is YSYEKL. This CDR3 region has 20 residues. Trimming pared 2 bases from V and 1 base from J, leaving 21 bases between. The CDR3 DNA reads as TGCGCCAGCAGCCAAATAAACAGGCCGAAAGTTCAATCTGGGGCCAACGTCCTGACTTTC. It specifies CASSQINRPKVQSGANVLTF.

Worth noting for this clonotype: The junction and the germline gene differ at one end; a read error may be behind it. The rearrangement uses TRBV12-3 or TRBV12-4 and TRBJ2-7, with D perhaps matching TRBD1 (6 bases). The CDR3 has 14 residues. CDR3: CASSKGDGSYERYF. CDR3 sequence (DNA): TGTGCCAGCAGTAAGGGGGACGGAAGCTACGAGCGGTACTTC.

The sample holds many counts of this clonotype. This chain joins TRBV7-9 and TRBJ2-1; 10 bases line up with TRBD2. Losses at the gene ends were 5 bases for V and 7 bases for J; bases not matched to a gene: 14. The CDR3 totals 17 residues. CDR1 and CDR2 from the germline V gene are SEHNR and FQNEAQ (reference sequence). The CDR3 sequence: CASSPQSGRAAGNEQFF. CDR3 coding DNA: TGTGCCAGCAGCCCCCAGAGCGGGAGGGCCGCGGGTAATGAGCAGTTCTTC.

This clonotype has ten or more counts. The chain links TRBV19 to TRBJ2-1; 14 bases align to TRBD2. Trimming took 6 bases from V and 8 from J; bases not matched to a gene: 18. This CDR3 has 19 residues. Germline CDR1 reads LNHDA; CDR2 reads SQIVND (reference sequence). CDR3 coding DNA: TGTGCCAGTAGCAACCGCCCCTGGACTAGCGGGAGGTCGGTGGATGAGCAGTTCTTC. Encoded protein: CASSNRPWTSGRSVDEQFF. Looking up the rest from reference TRBV19 and TRBJ2-1 gives the full variable domain: DGGITQSPKYLFRKEGQNVTLSCEQNLNHDAMYWYRQDPGQGLRLIYYSQIVNDFQKGDIAEGYSVSREKKESFPLTVTSAQKNPTAFYLCASSNRPWTSGRSVDEQFFGPGTRLTVL.

The table lists this clonotype with many counts. The chain joins TRBV6-6 to TRBJ1-2; a weak D match, TRBD1 (6 bases). V was pared by 6 bases and J by 7 bases, with 15 bases between. The CDR3 is 13 residues long. The V gene's germline CDR1 is MNHNY and CDR2 SVGAGI (reference sequence). The CDR3 DNA reads TGTGCCAGCAGCCGCGGGGGGGCGGGTGGCTACACCTTC. It yields the protein CASSRGGAGGYTF.

V gene TRBV20-1 combines with J gene TRBJ1-3, with D perhaps matching TRBD1 (5 bases). V gave up 1 base and J gave up 8 bases, with 21 bases separating them. Germline loops: CDR1 DFQATT, CDR2 SNEGSKA (reference sequence). The CDR3 contains 16 residues. In DNA, the CDR3 is TGCAGTGCTAGAGTTGTAGGGGAGAGGGTTACAGACACCATATATTTT. Protein sequence: CSARVVGERVTDTIYF.

This clonotype was seen once. This chain connects TRBV5-1 to TRBJ2-7; 9 nucleotides match TRBD1. The CDR3 has 14 residues. Trimming at V came to 4 bases and at J to 3 bases, leaving 5 bases not matched to a gene. The V gene's germline CDR1 is SGHRS and CDR2 YFSETQ. CDR3 protein: CASSPGQGLYEQYF. CDR3 sequence (DNA): TGCGCCAGCAGCCCCGGACAGGGGCTCTACGAGCAGTACTTC. The entire variable domain, with the rest obtained from reference TRBV5-1 and TRBJ2-7, is as follows: KAGVTQTPRYLIKTRGQQVTLSCSPISGHRSVSWYQQTPGQGLQFLFEYFSETQRNKGNFPGRFSGRQFSNSRSEMNVSTLELGDSALYLCASSPGQGLYEQYFGPGTRLTVT.

This chain joins TRBV7-8 and TRBJ2-3; D remains unclear. This CDR3 comprises 15 residues. Per the germline V gene, CDR1 is SGHVS and CDR2 is FQNEAQ. V lost 8 bases to trimming and J lost 2 bases, with 17 bases between them. CDR3 sequence: CASVEWARITDTQYF. The CDR3 nucleotides read TGTGCCAGCGTTGAATGGGCCAGAATCACAGATACGCAGTATTTT. Supplemented by reference TRBV7-8 and TRBJ2-3, the full variable domain reads GAGVSQSPRYKVAKRGQDVALRCDPISGHVSLFWYQQALGQGPEFLTYFQNEAQLDKSGLPSDRFFAERPEGSVSTLKIQRTQQEDSAVYLCASVEWARITDTQYFGPGTRLTVL.

The chain combines TRBV12-5 with TRBJ1-3; weak D call: TRBD1 (5 bases). Trimming stripped 5 bases from V and 5 bases from J, with 19 bases between. The CDR3 extends over 16 amino acids. Germline V gene data show CDR1 as LGHNT and CDR2 as FRNRAP. Here the CDR3 DNA reads TGTGCTAGTGGTCTGGGGCGGGGCGGGCGCCGAAACACCATATATTTT. It translates to CASGLGRGGRRNTIYF.

This chain uses TRBV2 with TRBJ2-2, with 7 bases lining up with TRBD1. The CDR3 extends over 20 amino acids. Germline V gene lookup returns CDR1 SNHLY and CDR2 FYNNEI. J was trimmed by 2 bases and V by 0 bases; bases with no gene match: 15. The CDR3 bases are TGTGCCAGCAGTGAAGCTTTTAGAGGGACAGCCTCTGGAAACACCGGGGAGCTGTTTTTT. As protein: CASSEAFRGTASGNTGELFF.

This rearrangement joins TRBV27 to TRBJ2-2, with 8 bases identical to TRBD2. The germline gives CDR1 MNHEY, CDR2 SMNVEV (reference sequence). V shed 4 bases and J 4 bases; nucleotides not matched to a gene: 14. The CDR3 covers 18 residues. CDR3: CASSSHNPGRGVTGELFF. The DNA of the CDR3 is TGTGCCAGCAGTTCACACAATCCCGGGAGGGGGGTCACCGGGGAGCTGTTTTTT.

This clonotype was picked up many times. This chain joins TRBV7-6 and TRBJ1-1, with D possibly TRBD1 on 5 matching bases. The germline V gene has CDR1 SGHVS and CDR2 FNYEAQ. The V and J ends lost 3 bases and 1 base respectively, with 9 bases between them. The CDR3 length is 14 residues. The CDR3, as DNA: TGTGCCAGCAGCTTCTCCCAGGGGAACACTGAAGCTTTCTTT. Translated, it gives CASSFSQGNTEAFF. Full variable domain (rest looked up from reference TRBV7-6 and TRBJ1-1): GAGVSQSPRYKVTKRGQDVALRCDPISGHVSLYWYRQALGQGPEFLTYFNYEAQQDKSGLPNDRFSAERPEGSISTLTIQRTEQRDSAMYRCASSFSQGNTEAFFGQGTRLTVV.

This clonotype was counted only a few times. This rearrangement joins TRBV7-2 to TRBJ2-7; the match to TRBD2 covers 8 bases. The CDR3 is made up of 13 amino acids. V gave up 4 bases and J gave up 2 bases; unmatched junction bases: 1. CDR1 SGHTA and CDR2 FQGNSA come from the germline V gene. Here the CDR3 reads CASSSGGAYEQYF. CDR3 nucleotide sequence: TGTGCCAGCAGCTCCGGGGGGGCCTACGAGCAGTACTTC.

The chain joins TRBV12-3 or TRBV12-4 to TRBJ1-5, with 7 bases that match TRBD1. The J segment lost 5 bases and the V segment lost 7 bases, leaving 2 bases of the junction unmatched. The CDR3 extends over 12 amino acids. DNA for the CDR3: TGTGCCAGCAATACAGGGGATCAGCCCCAGCATTTT. Its translation is CASNTGDQPQHF.

This clonotype was observed many times. This chain joins TRBV5-5 and TRBJ1-2, with D unresolved. Trimming cost V 0 bases and J 2 bases, with 14 bases left between them. Germline CDR1 is SGHKS and CDR2 is YYEKEE (reference sequence). The CDR3 contains 16 residues. The CDR3 bases are TGTGCCAGCAGCTTGGATGTGTCGGTCCCCAACTATGGCTACACCTTC. Translated: CASSLDVSVPNYGYTF. Drawing the rest from reference TRBV5-5 and TRBJ1-2, the complete variable domain is DAGVTQSPTHLIKTRGQQVTLRCSPISGHKSVSWYQQVLGQGPQFIFQYYEKEERGRGNFPDRFSARQFPNYSSELNVNALLLGDSALYLCASSLDVSVPNYGYTFGSGTRLTVV.

In this sample, this clonotype turned up many times. This chain's CDR3 is CASSSSTSGVDTQYF. The CDR3 bases are TGTGCCAGCAGCTCTTCGACTAGCGGGGTAGATACGCAGTATTTT. The genes are TRBV9 and TRBJ2-3, with 11 bases identical to TRBD2. CDR1 and CDR2 (germline): SGDLS, YYNGEE. V trimming: 4 bases; J trimming: 5 bases; junction bases outside the gene matches: 6. This CDR3 spans 15 amino acids. Using reference TRBV9 and TRBJ2-3 for the parts outside the CDR3, the full variable domain is DSGVTQTPKHLITATGQRVTLRCSPRSGDLSVYWYQQSLDQGLQFLIQYYNGEERAKGNILERFSAQQFPDLHSELNLSSLELGDSALYFCASSSSTSGVDTQYFGPGTRLTVL.

The chain combines TRBV25-1 with TRBJ2-1, with D maybe TRBD2 (6 bases). V gave up 7 bases and J gave up 5 bases, with 18 bases separating them. Germline V gene lookup returns CDR1 MGHDK and CDR2 SYGVNS. CDR3 size: 15 residues. DNA for the CDR3: TGTGCCAGCAATATGATGCGGGAAGACCACAATGAGCAGTTCTTC. Translated, it gives CASNMMREDHNEQFF. Using reference TRBV25-1 and TRBJ2-1 for the parts outside the CDR3, the full variable domain is EADIYQTPRYLVIGTGKKITLECSQTMGHDKMYWYQQDPGMELHLIHYSYGVNSTEKGDLSSESTVSRIRTEHFPLTLESARPSHTSQYLCASNMMREDHNEQFFGPGTRLTVL.

The CDR3 DNA reads TGTGCCAGCAGAGGGGGAAACAGGGTCGTGCCCCAGCATTTT. Translation: CASRGGNRVVPQHF. The gene calls are TRBV6-6 and TRBJ1-5, with D possibly being TRBD1 (6 bases). The length of the CDR3 is 14 residues. Germline V CDR1 and CDR2: MNHNY, SVGAGI (reference sequence). V lost 6 bases and J lost 9, with 18 bases in between.

The chain is built from TRBV6-2 or TRBV6-3 and TRBJ2-1; TRBD2 aligns across 9 bases. The germline V gene encodes CDR1 MNHEY and CDR2 SVGEGT. This CDR3 region has 15 residues. Trimming at V came to 4 bases and at J to 6 bases, leaving 7 bases not matched to a gene. DNA of the CDR3: TGTGCCAGCAGTTCCTCCCGCGGGAGGGCCAATGAGCAGTTCTTC. It yields the protein CASSSSRGRANEQFF.

This chain links TRBV7-3 with TRBJ2-5, with TRBD2 identical over 7 bases. CDR1 and CDR2 from the germline V gene are SGHTA and FQGTGA. The CDR3 consists of 13 residues. The junction had 5 bases not matched to a gene; V was cut back by 6 bases and J by 4 bases. The CDR3 nucleotides are TGTGCCAGCAGTCTCACGGGGGGAGAGACCCAGTACTTC. Residues: CASSLTGGETQYF.